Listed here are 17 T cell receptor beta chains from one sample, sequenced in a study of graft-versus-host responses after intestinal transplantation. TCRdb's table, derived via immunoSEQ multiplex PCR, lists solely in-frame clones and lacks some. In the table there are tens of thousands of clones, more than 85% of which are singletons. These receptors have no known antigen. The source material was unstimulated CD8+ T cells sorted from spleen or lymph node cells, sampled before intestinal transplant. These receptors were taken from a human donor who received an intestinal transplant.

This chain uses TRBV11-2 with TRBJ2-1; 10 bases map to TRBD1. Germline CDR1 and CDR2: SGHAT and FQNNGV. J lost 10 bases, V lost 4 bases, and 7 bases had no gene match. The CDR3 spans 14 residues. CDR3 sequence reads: CASSSPGQGNEQFF. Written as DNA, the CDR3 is TGTGCCAGCAGCTCTCCGGGACAGGGGAACGAGCAGTTCTTC. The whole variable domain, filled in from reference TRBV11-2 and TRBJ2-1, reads EAGVAQSPRYKIIEKRQSVAFWCNPISGHATLYWYQQILGQGPKLLIQFQNNGVVDDSQLPKDRFSAERLKGVDSTLKIQPAKLEDSAVYLCASSSPGQGNEQFFGPGTRLTVL.

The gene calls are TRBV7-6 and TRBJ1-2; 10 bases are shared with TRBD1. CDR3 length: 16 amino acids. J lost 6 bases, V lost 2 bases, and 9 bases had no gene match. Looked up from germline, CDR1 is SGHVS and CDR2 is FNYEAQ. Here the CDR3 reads CASSLFGTGEFDGYTF. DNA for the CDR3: TGTGCCAGCAGCTTATTTGGGACAGGGGAGTTTGATGGCTACACCTTC.

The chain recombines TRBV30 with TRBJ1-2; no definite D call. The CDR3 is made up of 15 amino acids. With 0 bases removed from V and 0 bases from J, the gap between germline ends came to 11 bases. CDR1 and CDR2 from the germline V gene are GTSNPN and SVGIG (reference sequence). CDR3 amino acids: CAWSVRAASNYGYTF. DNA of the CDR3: TGTGCCTGGAGTGTGCGGGCAGCTTCTAACTATGGCTACACCTTC.

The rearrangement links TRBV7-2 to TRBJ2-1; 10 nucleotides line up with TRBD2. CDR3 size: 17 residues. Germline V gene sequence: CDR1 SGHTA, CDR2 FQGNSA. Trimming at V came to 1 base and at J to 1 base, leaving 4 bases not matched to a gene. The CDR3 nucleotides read TGTGCCAGCAGCTTAGTGCTAGCGGGGGAATCCTACAATGAGCAGTTCTTC. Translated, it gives CASSLVLAGESYNEQFF.

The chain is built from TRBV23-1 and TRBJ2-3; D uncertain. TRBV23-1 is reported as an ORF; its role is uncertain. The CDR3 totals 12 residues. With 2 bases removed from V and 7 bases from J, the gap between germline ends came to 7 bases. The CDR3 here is CASSQASHTQYF. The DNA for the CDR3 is TGCGCCAGCAGTCAAGCGTCCCATACGCAGTATTTT.

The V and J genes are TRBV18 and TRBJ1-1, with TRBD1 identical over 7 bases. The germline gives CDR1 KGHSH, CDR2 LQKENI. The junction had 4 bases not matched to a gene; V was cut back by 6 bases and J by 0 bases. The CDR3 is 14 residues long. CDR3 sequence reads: CASSPGQLNTEAFF. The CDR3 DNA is TGTGCCAGCTCGCCGGGACAGTTGAACACTGAAGCTTTCTTT.

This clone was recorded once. The CDR3 bases are TGTGCCATCAGTGAGTCTCAAATAACAGGGGGCAAGGACGAGCAGTACTTC. This translates into CAISESQITGGKDEQYF. This chain joins TRBV10-3 and TRBJ2-7; 9 nucleotides line up with TRBD1. With 0 bases clipped from V and 5 bases from J, the junction kept 11 bases outside the gene matches. Germline CDR1 is ENHRY and CDR2 is SYGVKD. This CDR3 is built from 17 residues.

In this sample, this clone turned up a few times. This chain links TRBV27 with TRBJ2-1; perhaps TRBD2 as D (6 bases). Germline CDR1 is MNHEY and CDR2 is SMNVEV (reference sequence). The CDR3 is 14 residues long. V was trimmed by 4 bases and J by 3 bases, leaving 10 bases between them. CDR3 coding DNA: TGTGCCAGCAGTTCTTTGCGGGACTACAATGAGCAGTTCTTC. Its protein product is CASSSLRDYNEQFF.

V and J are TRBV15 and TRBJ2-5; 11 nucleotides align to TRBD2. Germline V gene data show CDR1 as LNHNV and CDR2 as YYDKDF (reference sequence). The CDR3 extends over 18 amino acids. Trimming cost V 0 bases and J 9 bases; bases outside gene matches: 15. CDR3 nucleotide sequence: TGTGCCACCAGCAGAGAAGAGAGACTAGCGGGGCCGTCTAAGGCCCAGTACTTC. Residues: CATSREERLAGPSKAQYF.

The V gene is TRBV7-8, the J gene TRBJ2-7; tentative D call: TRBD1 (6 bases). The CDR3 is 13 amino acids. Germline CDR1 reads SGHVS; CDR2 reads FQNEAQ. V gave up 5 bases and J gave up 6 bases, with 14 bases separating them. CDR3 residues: CASSPSRGSEQYF. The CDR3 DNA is TGTGCCAGCAGCCCCTCTAGGGGGAGCGAGCAGTACTTC.

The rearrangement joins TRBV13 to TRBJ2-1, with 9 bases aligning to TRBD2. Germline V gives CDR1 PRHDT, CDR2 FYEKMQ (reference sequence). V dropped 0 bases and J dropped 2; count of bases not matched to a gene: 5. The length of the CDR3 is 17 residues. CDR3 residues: CASSLGRRGGAYNEQFF. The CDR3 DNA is TGTGCCAGCAGCTTAGGCCGACGCGGGGGGGCCTACAATGAGCAGTTCTTC.

This chain's CDR3 is CARTGGMGGNTEAFF. As DNA, the CDR3 is TGTGCCAGGACAGGGGGAATGGGGGGGAACACTGAAGCTTTCTTT. The rearrangement uses TRBV14 and TRBJ1-1; TRBD1 matches 9 bases. This CDR3 has 15 amino acids. The germline gives CDR1 SGHDN, CDR2 FVKESK. Losses at the gene ends were 9 bases for V and 1 base for J; bases not matched to a gene: 9.

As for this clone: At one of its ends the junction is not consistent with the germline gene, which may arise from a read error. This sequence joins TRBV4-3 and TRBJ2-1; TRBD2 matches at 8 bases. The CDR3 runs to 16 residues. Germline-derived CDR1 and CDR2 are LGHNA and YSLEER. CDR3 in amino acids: CASGQAAGTSYNEQFF. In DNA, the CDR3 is TGCGCCAGCGGCCAGGCCGCCGGGACTAGCTACAATGAGCAGTTCTTC.

The CDR3 bases are TGTGCCAGCAGCTTCTACCATGGACAGGGGGGACCCTACGAGCAGTACTTC. This codes for CASSFYHGQGGPYEQYF. The chain uses TRBV11-3 and TRBJ2-7; 10 bases map to TRBD1. The CDR3 is made up of 17 amino acids. Germline V gene sequence: CDR1 SGHNT, CDR2 YENEEA. V was pared by 3 bases and J by 2 bases, with 10 bases of the junction left unmatched.

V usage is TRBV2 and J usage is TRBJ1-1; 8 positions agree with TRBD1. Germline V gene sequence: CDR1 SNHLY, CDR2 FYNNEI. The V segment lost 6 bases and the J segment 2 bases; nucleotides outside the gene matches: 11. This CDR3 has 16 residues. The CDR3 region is CASRGPSDRENTEAFF. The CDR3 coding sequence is TGTGCCAGCAGGGGACCTTCGGACAGGGAAAACACTGAAGCTTTCTTT.

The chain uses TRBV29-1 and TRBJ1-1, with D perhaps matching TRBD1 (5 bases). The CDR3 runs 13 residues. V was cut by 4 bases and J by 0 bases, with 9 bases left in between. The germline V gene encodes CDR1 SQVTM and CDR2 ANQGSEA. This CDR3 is CSVVSDMNTEAFF. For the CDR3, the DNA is TGCAGCGTTGTGTCGGACATGAACACTGAAGCTTTCTTT.

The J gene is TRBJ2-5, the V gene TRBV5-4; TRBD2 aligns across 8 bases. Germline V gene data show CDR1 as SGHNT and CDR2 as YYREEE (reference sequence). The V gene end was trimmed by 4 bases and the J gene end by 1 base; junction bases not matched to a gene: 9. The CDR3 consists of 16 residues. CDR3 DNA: TGTGCCAGCAGCCTCGAGCGACTAGCGCCCCAAGAGACCCAGTACTTC. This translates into CASSLERLAPQETQYF. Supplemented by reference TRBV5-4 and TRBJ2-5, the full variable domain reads ETGVTQSPTHLIKTRGQQVTLRCSSQSGHNTVSWYQQALGQGPQFIFQYYREEENGRGNFPPRFSGLQFPNYSSELNVNALELDDSALYLCASSLERLAPQETQYFGPGTRLLVL.